These T cell receptor beta chains were read from a single sample in a study of T cell changes during pregnancy in multiple sclerosis. Method: immunoSEQ multiplex PCR; TCRdb's copy keeps in-frame clones and lacks some. There are tens of thousands of clones in the sample; about nine tenths occur only once, and 6% to 7.5% lies in the top ten. The source material was CD8+ T cells from peripheral blood mononuclear cells, sampled in the second trimester of pregnancy. Source of these receptors: a female donor with multiple sclerosis, enrolled in a pregnancy study. CDR3s include the opening cysteine and the closing phenylalanine or tryptophan. D genes are given only for firm matches. Clone size is not always given. Where it is, it says once, few, many or a class for expanded clones.

once - TRBJ2-5 TRBV27 TGTGCCAGCAGTTTATCGATGAGGGAGACCCAGTACTTC CASSLSMRETQYF
- TRBD1 TRBJ2-6 TRBV7-6 TGTGCCAGCAGCTTAGGGGGACAGGGCGTCTCTGGGGCCAACGTCCTGACTTTC CASSLGGQGVSGANVLTF
- - TRBJ2-4 TRBV7-9 TGTGCCAGCAGCGACTCAGGGGCGTTAGCCAAAAACATTCAGTACTTC CASSDSGALAKNIQYF
- - TRBJ1-1 TRBV7-2 TGCGCCAGCAGCGATAACAATGAGAACACTGAAGCTTTCTTT CASSDNNENTEAFF
- TRBD1 TRBJ2-7 TRBV2 TGTGCCAGCCTCGGGACAGGCCTCTCCTACGAGCAGTACTTC CASLGTGLSYEQYF
- - TRBJ2-1 TRBV29-1 TGCAGCGTTGAAATCTGGGGAGGTTACAATGAGCAGTTCTTC CSVEIWGGYNEQFF
- - TRBJ1-2 TRBV4-1 TGCGCCAGCAGCCAAGAAAGGGGTCACTATGGCTACACCTTC CASSQERGHYGYTF
- - TRBJ2-1 TRBV19 TGTGCCAGCTCTGGCCGCGGCTGGAATGAGCAGTTCTTC CASSGRGWNEQFF
few - TRBJ2-1 TRBV4-2 TGTGCCAGCAGCCAAGATCTAGAATCCAATGAGCAGTTCTTC CASSQDLESNEQFF
- TRBD1 TRBJ1-1 TRBV2 TGTGCCAGCAGTGATGTGGCAGGGGGCGACGAAGCTTTCTTT CASSDVAGGDEAFF
- - TRBJ2-7 TRBV19 TGTGCCAGTAGTATCGGCGGGTTGCTCTCCTACGAGCAGTACTTC CASSIGGLLSYEQYF
- - TRBJ2-2 TRBV6-5 TGTGCCAGCAGTTACGTTATCAACACCGGGGAGCTGTTTTTT CASSYVINTGELFF
- TRBD2 TRBJ2-1 TRBV6-6 TGTGCCAGCTTGCAGCGAGGGGAGGGACATGAGCAGTTCTTC CASLQRGEGHEQFF
- - TRBJ2-4 TRBV27 TGTGCCAGCAGTCCCTATATCCAGGGGCTAGCCAAAAACATTCAGTACTTC CASSPYIQGLAKNIQYF
- - TRBJ2-4 TRBV7-9 TGTGCCAGCAGCTTAGAGGGGGTCAAAAACATTCAGTACTTC CASSLEGVKNIQYF
- - TRBJ1-1 TRBV4-1 TGCGCCAGCAGCCAAAGTGGGGGCGAGGGTTGGGGCACTGAAGCTTTCTTT CASSQSGGEGWGTEAFF
- - TRBJ1-2 TRBV7-3 TGTGCCAGCAGCCCCACAGGCGGAGATGGCTACACCTTC CASSPTGGDGYTF
once - TRBJ2-1 TRBV10-2 TGCGCCAGCAGTGAGTCGGCAGCCTACAATGAGCAGTTCTTC CASSESAAYNEQFF
medium-sized TRBD1 TRBJ2-1 TRBV7-8 TGTGCCAGCAGCTTGGACAGGGTATATGAGCAGTTCTTC CASSLDRVYEQFF
- TRBD2 TRBJ2-7 TRBV6-5 TGTGCCAGCAGGCCTACTAGCGGGAACTCCTACGAGCAGTACTTC CASRPTSGNSYEQYF
- TRBD2 TRBJ2-1 TRBV7-9 TGTGCCAGCAGCATGAGGTCAGGACTAGCGGGAGTTCGGGAGCAGTTCTTC CASSMRSGLAGVREQFF
- - TRBJ1-4 TRBV11-2 TGTGCCAGCAGCTCTTCGATGGGGGGGTATGCAACTAATGAAAAACTGTTTTTT CASSSSMGGYATNEKLFF
- TRBD2 TRBJ2-7 TRBV11-2 TGTGCCAGCAGCTTTGCTAGCGGGACCTACGAGCAGTACTTC CASSFASGTYEQYF
many - TRBJ2-1 TRBV4-3 TGCGCCAGCAGCCAAGAAGAAGGGAGCGGGTACAATGAGCAGTTCTTC CASSQEEGSGYNEQFF
- TRBD2 TRBJ2-1 TRBV28 TGTGCCAGCAGTTCCCCCCCCAGCGGGAGGGCCCTCGGGCGAAGTGAGCAGTTCTTC CASSSPPSGRALGRSEQFF
- TRBD1 TRBJ2-3 TRBV28 TGTGCCAGCAGTTTATCGAGAGGGGGCGAAGATACGCAGTATTTT CASSLSRGGEDTQYF
once - TRBJ1-4 TRBV7-9 TGTGCCAGCGCGACATCCGCAACTAATGAAAAACTGTTTTTT CASATSATNEKLFF
- - TRBJ2-7 TRBV7-9 TGTGCCAGCAGCTTAAGTTGGAAAGAGGGCCGGGTTTTTAGGTACGAGCAGTACTTC CASSLSWKEGRVFRYEQYF
- - TRBJ1-1 TRBV29-1 TGCAGCGTCCCTAAAGGCGGGCGTGCTTTCTTT CSVPKGGRAFF
once - TRBJ1-2 TRBV7-2 TGTGCCAGCAGCCCGACAGACTATGGCTACACCTTC CASSPTDYGYTF
- TRBD1 TRBJ1-4 TRBV9 TGTGCCAGCAGCGCCGACAGGGGAGGAGTGACTAATGAAGAACTGTTTTTT CASSADRGGVTNEELFF
- - TRBJ1-4 TRBV13 TGTGCCAGCAGCCCAGAGGGTTCGCCCGAAAAACTGTTTTTT CASSPEGSPEKLFF
- - TRBJ1-2 TRBV7-2 TGTGCCAGCAGCTTAGATCGGACAATTGGCTACACCTTC CASSLDRTIGYTF
- - TRBJ2-7 TRBV7-9 TGTGCCAGCAGCCCGGGCTACGAGCAGTACTTC CASSPGYEQYF
- - TRBJ1-2 TRBV5-4 TGTGCCAGCAGCAAATGGACGGGGAGCTATGGCTACACCTTC CASSKWTGSYGYTF
- - TRBJ2-7 TRBV18 TGTGCCAGCTCACGCGAGAACGGCGAGCAGTACTTC CASSRENGEQYF
many TRBD2 TRBJ2-2 TRBV28 TGTGCCAGCAGTATTCCGACTAGCGGGAGGACCGGGGAGCTGTTTTTT CASSIPTSGRTGELFF
once TRBD1 TRBJ1-2 TRBV30 TGTGCCTGGAATCCGACAGGGGGCGCGGGGGGCTACACCTTC CAWNPTGGAGGYTF
- - TRBJ1-2 TRBV19 TGTGCCAGTAGTATCGGACAGTACCTGCATGGCTACACCTTC CASSIGQYLHGYTF
- - TRBJ2-5 TRBV7-8 TGTGCCAGCAGCGCCCTACTAGAATGGGAGACCCAGTACTTC CASSALLEWETQYF
- - TRBJ2-1 TRBV7-9 TGTGCCAGCAGCTTTCACTACAATGAGCAGTTCTTC CASSFHYNEQFF
- - TRBJ1-3 TRBV11-2 TGTGCCAGCAGCTTAGCCCCCCCGGGTCCGAGCTCTGGAAACACCATATATTTT CASSLAPPGPSSGNTIYF